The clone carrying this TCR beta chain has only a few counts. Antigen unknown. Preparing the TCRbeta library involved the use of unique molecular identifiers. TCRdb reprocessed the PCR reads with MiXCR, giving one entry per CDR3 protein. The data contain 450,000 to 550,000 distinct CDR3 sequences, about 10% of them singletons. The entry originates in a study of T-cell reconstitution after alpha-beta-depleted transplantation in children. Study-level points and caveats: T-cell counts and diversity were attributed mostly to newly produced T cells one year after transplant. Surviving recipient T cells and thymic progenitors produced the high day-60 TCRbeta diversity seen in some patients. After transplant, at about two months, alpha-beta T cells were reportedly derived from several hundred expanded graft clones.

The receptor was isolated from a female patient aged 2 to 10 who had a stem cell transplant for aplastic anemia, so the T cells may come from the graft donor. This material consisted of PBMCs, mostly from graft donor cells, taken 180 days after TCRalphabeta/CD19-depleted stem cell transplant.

The CDR3 sequence is CASSRWTGQDPNQPQHF. The DNA for the CDR3 is TGTGCCAGCAGCCGGTGGACAGGGCAGGATCCCAATCAGCCCCAGCATTTT. The chain recombines TRBV14 with TRBJ1-5, with TRBD1 matching over 8 bases. CDR1 and CDR2 (germline): SGHDN, FVKESK. Trimming at V came to 4 bases and at J to 3 bases, leaving 11 bases not matched to a gene. There are 17 residues in the CDR3.